This TCR beta chain was recorded in a study of blood T cell repertoires in COVID-19. Whole-study context: Spain, Italy and the United States supplied samples that represented acute and convalescent COVID-19. Nucleic acid was either cDNA or gDNA, and it came from T cells, B-cell-depleted T cells, or PBMCs.

In the authors' methods: Nucleated cell number was recorded as an estimate derived from reference gene primer amplification. Sequencing was performed with immunoSEQ multiplex PCR; in TCRdb, only in-frame clones are kept and a portion is missing. That table furnishes V, J and clone size, whereas the DNA furnished D and trimming. Counted here are tens of thousands of clones, about nine tenths occurring once; the ten biggest clones make up 3.8%. The germline CDR1 and CDR2 sequences are MNHEY and SVGEGT. V was clipped by 5 bases and J by 0 bases; unmatched bases: 4. The CDR3 has 17 residues. The genes are TRBV6-2 or TRBV6-3 and TRBJ2-6; TRBD1 agrees at 10 bases. This sequence originates from a man over 45 with active COVID-19. Sequenced sample: peripheral blood. The CDR3, as DNA: TGTGCCAGCAGTCCGGGACAGGGGCGCTCTGGGGCCAACGTCCTGACTTTC. Translation gives CASSPGQGRSGANVLTF.